This T cell receptor (beta chain) is drawn from a study of T cells expressing NK-cell markers. The study's findings and limits: Dominant NKG2C+ clonotypes accounted for about 1.0-8% of CD8+ T cells in six or seven donors.

Following a re-call of the 5' RACE reads, TCRdb has one entry per CDR3 protein and lacks DNA. Its listing shows about 170,000 distinct CDR3 sequences. To note about this clonotype: Its antigen is unidentified.

Germline lookup yields CDR1 DFQATT and CDR2 SNEGSKA (reference sequence). CDR3 length equals 17 residues. This TCR was recovered from a man aged 18 to 70 in good health. The sequenced sample consisted of blood T cells: a sorted CD56 or NKG2C T cell subset, CD4+ or CD8+ T cells, or bulk PBMC T cells (not recorded which). This rearrangement joins TRBV20-1 to TRBJ2-7; TCRdb returns TRBD1, unconfirmable since there is no DNA. CDR3 amino acids: CSARDQYSGDRPYEQYF.